This TCR beta chain stems from a study of T cell responses to AZD1222 COVID-19 vaccine. Timing groups of about 4 and about 12 weeks for second doses were pooled. For this clone: Its target is not known.

TCRdb's table, derived via immunoSEQ multiplex PCR, lists solely in-frame clones and lacks some. The sample includes over 20,000 clones, about 88% of them seen just once. CDR1 is LGHDT, CDR2 YNNKEL, per germline (reference sequence). Trimming cost V 3 bases and J 0 bases, with 8 bases left between them. CDR3 size: 14 residues. Study conclusions and caveats: Just a handful of AZD1222 recipients were seropositive at baseline. Donors were largely white British and mainly female; clonal diversity was possibly underestimated. Researchers report vaccine-associated CD4 TCRs spanning spike, with dominance at 160-218 and 743-854.

The sample in question was peripheral blood, obtained 28 days after the second AZD1222 dose. This clonotype was obtained from an adult who received the AZD1222 COVID-19 vaccine. The chain couples TRBV3-1 (or the pseudogene TRBV3-2) to TRBJ1-1; unclear D gene. The CDR3 coding sequence is TGTGCCAGCAGCCAGGCACAGATGAACACTGAAGCTTTCTTT. Protein sequence: CASSQAQMNTEAFF.